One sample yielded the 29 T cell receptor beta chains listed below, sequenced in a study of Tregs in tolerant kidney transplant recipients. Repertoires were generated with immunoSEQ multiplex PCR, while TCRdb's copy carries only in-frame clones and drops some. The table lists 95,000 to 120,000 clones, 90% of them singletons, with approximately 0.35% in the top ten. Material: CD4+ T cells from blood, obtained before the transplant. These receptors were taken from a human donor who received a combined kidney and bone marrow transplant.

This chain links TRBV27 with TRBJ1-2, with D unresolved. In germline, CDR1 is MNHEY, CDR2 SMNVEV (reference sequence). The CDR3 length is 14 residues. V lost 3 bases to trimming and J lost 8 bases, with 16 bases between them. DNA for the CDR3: TGTGCCAGCAGTTTCCTACCCCACGACTCGGGCTACACCTTC. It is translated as CASSFLPHDSGYTF.

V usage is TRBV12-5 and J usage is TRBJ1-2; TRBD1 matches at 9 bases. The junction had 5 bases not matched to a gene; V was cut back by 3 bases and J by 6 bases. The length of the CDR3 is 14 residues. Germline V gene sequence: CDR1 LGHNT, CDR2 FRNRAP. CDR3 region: CASGFMDRGNGYTF. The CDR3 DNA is TGTGCTAGTGGTTTTATGGACAGGGGAAATGGCTACACCTTC. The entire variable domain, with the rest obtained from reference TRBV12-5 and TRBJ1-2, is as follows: DARVTQTPRHKVTEMGQEVTMRCQPILGHNTVFWYRQTMMQGLELLAYFRNRAPLDDSGMPKDRFSAEMPDATLATLKIQPSEPRDSAVYFCASGFMDRGNGYTFGSGTRLTVV.

The CDR3 reads CASSRTSGRTYNEQFF. The CDR3 DNA reads as TGTGCCAGTAGCAGGACTAGCGGGAGGACCTACAATGAGCAGTTCTTC. V and J are TRBV19 and TRBJ2-1; TRBD2 matches 14 bases. The length of the CDR3 is 16 residues. Germline trimming cut 6 bases from V and 2 bases from J; bases unmatched to any gene: 3. Per the germline V gene, CDR1 is LNHDA and CDR2 is SQIVND (reference sequence).

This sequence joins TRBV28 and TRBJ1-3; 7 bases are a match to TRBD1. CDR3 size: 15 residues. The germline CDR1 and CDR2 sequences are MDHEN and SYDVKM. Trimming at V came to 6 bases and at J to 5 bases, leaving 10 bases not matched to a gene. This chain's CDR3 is CASSLGQAGRNTIYF. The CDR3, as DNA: TGTGCCAGCAGCCTAGGACAGGCCGGACGAAACACCATATATTTT.

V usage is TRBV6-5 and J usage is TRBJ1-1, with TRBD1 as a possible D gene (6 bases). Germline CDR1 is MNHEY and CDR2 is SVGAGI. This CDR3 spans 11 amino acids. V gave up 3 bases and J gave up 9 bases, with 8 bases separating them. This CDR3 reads CASSYGQQAFF. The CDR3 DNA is TGTGCCAGCAGTTATGGACAGCAAGCTTTCTTT.

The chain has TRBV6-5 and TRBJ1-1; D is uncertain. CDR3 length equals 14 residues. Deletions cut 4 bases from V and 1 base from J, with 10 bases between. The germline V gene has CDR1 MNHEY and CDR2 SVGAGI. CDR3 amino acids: CASSLLAGNTEAFF. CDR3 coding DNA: TGTGCCAGCAGTTTACTCGCAGGGAACACTGAAGCTTTCTTT.

This CDR3 reads CASSIAGGTDTQYF. CDR3 in DNA: TGTGCCAGTAGTATTGCGGGGGGGACAGATACGCAGTATTTT. This chain links TRBV19 with TRBJ2-3, with 9 positions matching TRBD2. CDR3 length: 14 amino acids. Trimming at V came to 3 bases and at J to 3 bases, leaving 1 base not matched to a gene. Germline V gives CDR1 LNHDA, CDR2 SQIVND (reference sequence).

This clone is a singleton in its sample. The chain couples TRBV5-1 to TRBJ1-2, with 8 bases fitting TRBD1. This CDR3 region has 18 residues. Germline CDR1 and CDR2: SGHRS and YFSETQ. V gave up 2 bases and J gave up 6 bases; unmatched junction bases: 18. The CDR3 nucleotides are TGCGCCAGCAGCTTCTCTCCTTGGACAGGGTTCGTCTCAGATGGCTACACCTTC. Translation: CASSFSPWTGFVSDGYTF. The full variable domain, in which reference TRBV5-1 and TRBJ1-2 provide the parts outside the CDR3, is KAGVTQTPRYLIKTRGQQVTLSCSPISGHRSVSWYQQTPGQGLQFLFEYFSETQRNKGNFPGRFSGRQFSNSRSEMNVSTLELGDSALYLCASSFSPWTGFVSDGYTFGSGTRLTVV.

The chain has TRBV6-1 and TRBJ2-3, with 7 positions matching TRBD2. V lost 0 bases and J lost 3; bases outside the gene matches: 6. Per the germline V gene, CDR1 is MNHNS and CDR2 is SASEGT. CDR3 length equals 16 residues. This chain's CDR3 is CASSEAGAGWTDTQYF. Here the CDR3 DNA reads TGTGCCAGCAGTGAAGCGGGAGCGGGGTGGACAGATACGCAGTATTTT.

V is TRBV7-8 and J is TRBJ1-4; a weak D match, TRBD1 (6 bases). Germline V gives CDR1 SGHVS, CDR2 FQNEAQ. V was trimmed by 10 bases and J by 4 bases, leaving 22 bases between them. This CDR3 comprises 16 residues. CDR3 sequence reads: CATKTGAMTSNEKLFF. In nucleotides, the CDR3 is TGTGCCACAAAGACAGGTGCCATGACAAGTAATGAAAAACTGTTTTTT.

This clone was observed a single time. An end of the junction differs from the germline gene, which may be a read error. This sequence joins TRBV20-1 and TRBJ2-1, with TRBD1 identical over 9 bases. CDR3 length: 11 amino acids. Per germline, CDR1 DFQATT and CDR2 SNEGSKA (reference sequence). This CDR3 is CSARGDREGVF. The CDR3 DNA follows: TGCAGTGCTAGAGGGGACAGGGAAGGAGTCTTC.

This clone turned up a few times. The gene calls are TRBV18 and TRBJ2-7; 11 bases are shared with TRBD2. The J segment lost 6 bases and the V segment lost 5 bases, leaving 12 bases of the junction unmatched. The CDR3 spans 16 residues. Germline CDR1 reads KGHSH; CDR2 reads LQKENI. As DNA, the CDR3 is TGTGCCAGCTCATCACTAACCGGGACTAGCGGCCTCGAGCAGTACTTC. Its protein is CASSSLTGTSGLEQYF.

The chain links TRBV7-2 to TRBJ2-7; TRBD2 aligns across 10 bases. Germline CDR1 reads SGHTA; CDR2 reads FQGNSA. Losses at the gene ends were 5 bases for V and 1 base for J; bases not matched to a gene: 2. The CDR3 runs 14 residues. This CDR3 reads CASSQTSGSYEQYF. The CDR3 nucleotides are TGTGCCAGCAGCCAGACTAGCGGGTCCTACGAGCAGTACTTC.

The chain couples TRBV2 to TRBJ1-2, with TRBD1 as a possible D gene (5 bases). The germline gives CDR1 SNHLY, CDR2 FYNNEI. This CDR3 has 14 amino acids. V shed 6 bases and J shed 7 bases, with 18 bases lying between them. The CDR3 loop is CASSLEVQGGGYTF. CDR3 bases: TGTGCCAGCAGCCTTGAGGTCCAGGGCGGTGGCTACACCTTC.

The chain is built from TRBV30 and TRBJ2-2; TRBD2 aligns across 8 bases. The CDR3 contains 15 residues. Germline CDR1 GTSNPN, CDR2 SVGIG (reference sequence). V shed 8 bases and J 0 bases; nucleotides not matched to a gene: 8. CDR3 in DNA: TGTGCCCGCCGGGACGGGAGGGCGAACACCGGGGAGCTGTTTTTT. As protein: CARRDGRANTGELFF. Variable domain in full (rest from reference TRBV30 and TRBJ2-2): SQTIHQWPATLVQPVGSPLSLECTVEGTSNPNLYWYRQAAGRGLQLLFYSVGIGQISSEVPQNLSASRPQDRQFILSSKKLLLSDSGFYLCARRDGRANTGELFFGEGSRLTVL.

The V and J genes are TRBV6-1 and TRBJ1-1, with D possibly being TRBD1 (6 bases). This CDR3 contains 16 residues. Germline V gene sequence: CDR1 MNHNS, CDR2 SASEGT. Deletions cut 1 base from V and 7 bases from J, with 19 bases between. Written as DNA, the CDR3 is TGTGCCAGCAGTGAAGTATCGGGAGGGCAGGGGATTGAAGCTTTCTTT. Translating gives CASSEVSGGQGIEAFF.

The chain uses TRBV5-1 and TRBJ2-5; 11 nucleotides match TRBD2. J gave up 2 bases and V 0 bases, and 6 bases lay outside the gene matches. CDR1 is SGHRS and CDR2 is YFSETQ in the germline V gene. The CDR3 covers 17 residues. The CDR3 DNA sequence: TGCGCCAGCAGCTTGGGGGTACTAGCGGGGGCACAAGAGACCCAGTACTTC. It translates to CASSLGVLAGAQETQYF.

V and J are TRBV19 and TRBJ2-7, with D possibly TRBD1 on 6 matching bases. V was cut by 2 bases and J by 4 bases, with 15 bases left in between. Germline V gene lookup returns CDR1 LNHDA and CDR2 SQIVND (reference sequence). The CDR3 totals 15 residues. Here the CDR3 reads CASSIRRGIGYEQYF. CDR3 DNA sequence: TGTGCCAGTAGTATACGCAGGGGTATAGGATACGAGCAGTACTTC.

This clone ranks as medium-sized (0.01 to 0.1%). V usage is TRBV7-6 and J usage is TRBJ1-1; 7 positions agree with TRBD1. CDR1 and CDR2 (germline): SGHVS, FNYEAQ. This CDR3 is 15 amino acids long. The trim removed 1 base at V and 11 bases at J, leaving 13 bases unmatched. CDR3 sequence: CASSLVLGGWGGAFF. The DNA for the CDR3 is TGTGCCAGCAGCTTAGTCCTAGGGGGCTGGGGCGGGGCTTTCTTT.

The CDR3 is CASSPGSGAWGNQPQHF. The DNA for the CDR3 is TGCGCCAGCAGCCCGGGTTCTGGGGCCTGGGGCAATCAGCCCCAGCATTTT. The chain recombines TRBV4-1 with TRBJ1-5; perhaps TRBD1 as D (5 bases). The CDR3 has 17 amino acids. Germline V gene data show CDR1 as MGHRA and CDR2 as YSYEKL. The ends were cut back, 4 bases at V and 2 bases at J, with 18 bases in the middle.

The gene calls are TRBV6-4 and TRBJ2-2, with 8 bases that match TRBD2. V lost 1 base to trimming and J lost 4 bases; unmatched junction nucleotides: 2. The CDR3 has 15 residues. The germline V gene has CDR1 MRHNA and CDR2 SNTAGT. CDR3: CASSDFSGVTGELFF. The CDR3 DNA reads TGTGCCAGCAGTGACTTTAGCGGGGTCACCGGGGAGCTGTTTTTT.

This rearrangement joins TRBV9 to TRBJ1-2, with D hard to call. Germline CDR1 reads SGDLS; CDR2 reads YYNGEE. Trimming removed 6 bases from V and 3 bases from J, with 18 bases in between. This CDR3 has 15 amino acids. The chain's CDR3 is CASKKKEGGHYGYTF. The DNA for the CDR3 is TGTGCCAGCAAAAAGAAGGAGGGAGGGCACTATGGCTACACCTTC.

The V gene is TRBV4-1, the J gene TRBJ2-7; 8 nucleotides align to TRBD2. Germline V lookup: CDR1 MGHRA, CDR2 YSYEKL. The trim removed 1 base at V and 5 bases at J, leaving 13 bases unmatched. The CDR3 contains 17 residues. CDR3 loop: CASSQVLKRESKNEQYF. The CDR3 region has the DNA TGCGCCAGCAGCCAAGTATTGAAGCGGGAGTCTAAGAACGAGCAGTACTTC.

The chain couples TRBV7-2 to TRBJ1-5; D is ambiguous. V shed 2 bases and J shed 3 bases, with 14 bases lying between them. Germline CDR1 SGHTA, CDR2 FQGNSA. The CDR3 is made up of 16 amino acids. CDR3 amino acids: CASSLQVASTNQPQHF. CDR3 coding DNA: TGTGCCAGCAGCTTACAGGTGGCCAGCACCAATCAGCCCCAGCATTTT.

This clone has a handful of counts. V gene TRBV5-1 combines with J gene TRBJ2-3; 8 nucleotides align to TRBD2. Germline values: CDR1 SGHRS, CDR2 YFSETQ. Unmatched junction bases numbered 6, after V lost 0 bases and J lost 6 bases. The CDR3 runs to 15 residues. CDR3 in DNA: TGCGCCAGCAGCTTGGCGGGGGGGTCTATGGATACGCAGTATTTT. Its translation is CASSLAGGSMDTQYF.

Written as DNA, the CDR3 is TGTGCCAGCAGCCGCGACAGCTTCCCCCCGAATCAGCCCCAGCATTTT. Translated: CASSRDSFPPNQPQHF. J is TRBJ1-5 and V is TRBV2; D is possibly TRBD1 (5 bases). The V and J ends lost 6 bases and 4 bases respectively, with 19 bases between them. Germline assignment: CDR1 SNHLY and CDR2 FYNNEI. The CDR3 runs to 16 residues.

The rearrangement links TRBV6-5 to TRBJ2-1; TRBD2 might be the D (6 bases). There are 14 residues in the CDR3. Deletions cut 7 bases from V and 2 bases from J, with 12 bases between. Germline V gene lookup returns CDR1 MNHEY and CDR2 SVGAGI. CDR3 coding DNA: TGTGCCAGCACCCGGGGACTTCCCTACAATGAGCAGTTCTTC. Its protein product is CASTRGLPYNEQFF.

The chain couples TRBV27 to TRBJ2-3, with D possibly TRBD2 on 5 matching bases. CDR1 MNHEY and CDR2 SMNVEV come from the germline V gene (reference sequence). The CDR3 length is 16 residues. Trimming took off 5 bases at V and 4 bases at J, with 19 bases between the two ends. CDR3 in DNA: TGTGCCAGCAGTCCTAGGGCGGGTGGGCTCCCAGATACGCAGTATTTT. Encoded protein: CASSPRAGGLPDTQYF.

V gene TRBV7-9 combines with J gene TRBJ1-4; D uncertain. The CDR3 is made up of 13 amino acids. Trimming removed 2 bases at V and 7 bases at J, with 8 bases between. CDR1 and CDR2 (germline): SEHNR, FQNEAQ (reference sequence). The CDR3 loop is CASSLLLAEKLFF. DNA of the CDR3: TGTGCCAGCAGCTTATTGCTGGCTGAAAAACTGTTTTTT.